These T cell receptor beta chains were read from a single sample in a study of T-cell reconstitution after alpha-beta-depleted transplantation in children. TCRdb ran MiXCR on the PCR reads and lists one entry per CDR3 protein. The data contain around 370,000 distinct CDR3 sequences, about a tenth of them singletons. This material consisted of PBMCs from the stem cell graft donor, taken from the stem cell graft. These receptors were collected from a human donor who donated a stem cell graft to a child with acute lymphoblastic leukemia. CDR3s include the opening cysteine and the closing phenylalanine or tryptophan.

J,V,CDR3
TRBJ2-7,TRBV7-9,CASSLATSGKGEQYF
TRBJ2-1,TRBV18,CASSPPWPAEQLF
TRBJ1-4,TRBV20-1,CSASFPQVLSEKLFF
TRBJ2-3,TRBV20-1,CSAGLTSGSLDTQYF
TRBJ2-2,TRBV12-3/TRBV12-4,CASSLLASPLSGELFF
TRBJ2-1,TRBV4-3,CASSQDPGESEQFF
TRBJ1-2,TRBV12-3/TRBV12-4,CASSLAGQGDLYGYTF
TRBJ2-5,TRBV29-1,CSVSALLQETQYF
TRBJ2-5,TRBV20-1,CSAASSGAAEETQYF
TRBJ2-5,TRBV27,CASSYKGGGTQYF
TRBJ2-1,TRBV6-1,CASIGSGSYNEQFF